This T cell receptor (beta chain) was documented in a study of early T cells in non-severe SARS-CoV-2 infection. On the study more broadly: Chains from this unsorted whole-blood bulk RNA could not be paired.

General study findings and limits: Matching results from VDJdb favored anti-spike CD8 responses, leaving private and CD4 specificities undetected.

Researchers tagged individual cDNA molecules with unique molecular identifiers. From the 5' RACE reads, TCRdb called clonotypes with MiXCR, one entry per CDR3 protein. The sample records under 65,000 distinct CDR3 sequences, around an eighth being singletons. Concerning this clonotype: The antigen is not known.

CDR1 is MNHNY and CDR2 is SVGAGI in the germline V gene (reference sequence). V lost 7 bases and J lost 2; bases outside the gene matches: 15. The CDR3 length is 18 residues. This chain joins TRBV6-6 and TRBJ2-3; TRBD2 matches 10 bases. The TCR comes from an adult who was a healthcare worker with PCR-confirmed SARS-CoV-2 infection or an uninfected control (not recorded which). The sequenced sample consisted of whole blood. The CDR3 DNA reads TGTGCCAGCACCAACGGGACTAGCGTGGCCCGAGCCACAGATACGCAGTATTTT. This encodes CASTNGTSVARATDTQYF.